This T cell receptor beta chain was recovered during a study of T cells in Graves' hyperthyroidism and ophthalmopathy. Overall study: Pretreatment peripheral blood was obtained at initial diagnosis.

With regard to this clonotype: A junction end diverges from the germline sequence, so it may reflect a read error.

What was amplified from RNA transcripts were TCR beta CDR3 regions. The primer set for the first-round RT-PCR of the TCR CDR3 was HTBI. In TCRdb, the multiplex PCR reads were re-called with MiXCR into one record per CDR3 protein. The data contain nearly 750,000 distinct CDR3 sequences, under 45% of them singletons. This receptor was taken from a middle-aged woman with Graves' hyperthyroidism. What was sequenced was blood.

The CDR3 spells CSARDQNSGSTIYF. CDR3 coding DNA: TGCAGTGCTAGAGATCAAAACTCTGGAAGCACCATATATTTT. The chain couples TRBV20-1 to TRBJ1-3; D gene unclear. Germline lookup yields CDR1 DFQATT and CDR2 SNEGSKA (reference sequence). CDR3 size: 14 residues.